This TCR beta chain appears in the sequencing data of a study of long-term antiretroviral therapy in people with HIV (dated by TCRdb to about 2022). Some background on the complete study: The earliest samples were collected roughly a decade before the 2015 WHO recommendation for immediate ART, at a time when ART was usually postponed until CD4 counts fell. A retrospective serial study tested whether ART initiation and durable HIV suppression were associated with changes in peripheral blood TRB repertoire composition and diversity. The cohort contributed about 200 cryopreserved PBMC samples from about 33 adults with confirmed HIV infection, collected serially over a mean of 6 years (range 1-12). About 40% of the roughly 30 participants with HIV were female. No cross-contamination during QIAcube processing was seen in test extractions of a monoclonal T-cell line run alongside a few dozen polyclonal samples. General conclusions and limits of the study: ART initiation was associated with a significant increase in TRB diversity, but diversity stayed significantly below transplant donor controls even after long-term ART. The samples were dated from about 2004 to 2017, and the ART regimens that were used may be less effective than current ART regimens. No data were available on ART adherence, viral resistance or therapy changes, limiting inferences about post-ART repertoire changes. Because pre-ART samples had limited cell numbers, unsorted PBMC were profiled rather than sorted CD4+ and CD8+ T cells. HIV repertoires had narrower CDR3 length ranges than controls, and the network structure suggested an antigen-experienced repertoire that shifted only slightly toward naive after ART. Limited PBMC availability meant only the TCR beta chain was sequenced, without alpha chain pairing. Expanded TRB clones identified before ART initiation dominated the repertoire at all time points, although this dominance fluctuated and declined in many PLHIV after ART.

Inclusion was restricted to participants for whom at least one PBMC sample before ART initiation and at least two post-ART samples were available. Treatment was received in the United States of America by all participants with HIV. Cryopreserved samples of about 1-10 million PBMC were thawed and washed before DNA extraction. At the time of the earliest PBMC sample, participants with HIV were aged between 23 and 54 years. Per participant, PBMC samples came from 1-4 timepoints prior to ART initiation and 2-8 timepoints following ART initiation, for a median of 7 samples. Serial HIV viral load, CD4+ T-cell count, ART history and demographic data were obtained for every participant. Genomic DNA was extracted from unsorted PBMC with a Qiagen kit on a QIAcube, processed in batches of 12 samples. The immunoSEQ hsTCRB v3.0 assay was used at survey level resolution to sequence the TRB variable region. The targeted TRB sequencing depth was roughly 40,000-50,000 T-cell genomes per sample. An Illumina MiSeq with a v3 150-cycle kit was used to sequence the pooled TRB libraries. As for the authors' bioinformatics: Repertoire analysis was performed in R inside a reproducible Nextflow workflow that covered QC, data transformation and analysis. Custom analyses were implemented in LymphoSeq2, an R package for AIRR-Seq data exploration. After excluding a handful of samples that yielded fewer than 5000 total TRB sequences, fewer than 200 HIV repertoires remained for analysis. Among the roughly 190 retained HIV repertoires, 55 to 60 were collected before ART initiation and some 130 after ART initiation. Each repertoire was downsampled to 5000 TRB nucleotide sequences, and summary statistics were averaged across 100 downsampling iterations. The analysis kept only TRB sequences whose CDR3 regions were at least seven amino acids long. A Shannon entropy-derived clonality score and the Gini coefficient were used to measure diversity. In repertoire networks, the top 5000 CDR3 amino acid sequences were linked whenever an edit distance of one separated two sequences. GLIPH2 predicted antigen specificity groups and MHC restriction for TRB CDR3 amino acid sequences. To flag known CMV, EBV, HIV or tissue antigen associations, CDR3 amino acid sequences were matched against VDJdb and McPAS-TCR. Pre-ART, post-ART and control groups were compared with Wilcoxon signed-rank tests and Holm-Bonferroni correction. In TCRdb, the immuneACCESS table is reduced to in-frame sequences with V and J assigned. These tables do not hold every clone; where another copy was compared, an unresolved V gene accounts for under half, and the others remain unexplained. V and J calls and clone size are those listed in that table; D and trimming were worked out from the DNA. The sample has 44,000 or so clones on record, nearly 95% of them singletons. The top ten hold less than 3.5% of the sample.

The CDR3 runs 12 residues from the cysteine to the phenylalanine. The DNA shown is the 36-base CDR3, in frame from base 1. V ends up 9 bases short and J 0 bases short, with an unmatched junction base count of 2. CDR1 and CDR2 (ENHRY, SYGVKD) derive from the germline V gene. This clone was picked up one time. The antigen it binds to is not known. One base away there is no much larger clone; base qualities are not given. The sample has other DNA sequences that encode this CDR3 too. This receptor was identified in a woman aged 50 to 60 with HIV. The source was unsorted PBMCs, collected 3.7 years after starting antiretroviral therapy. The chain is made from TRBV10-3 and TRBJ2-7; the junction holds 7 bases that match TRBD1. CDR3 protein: CAIRDSSYEQYF. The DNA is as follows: TGTGCCATTCGGGACAGCTCCTACGAGCAGTACTTC.